The T cell receptor (beta chain) under discussion was sequenced for a study of cytomegalovirus exposure and HLA in healthy donors. The CDR3 has 13 residues. The germline V gene has CDR1 SQVTM and CDR2 ANQGSEA. The V and J ends lost 4 bases and 2 bases respectively, with 12 bases between them. Researchers ran the PCR with 60 Vbeta and 13 Jbeta primers. Assay used: immunoSEQ multiplex PCR; TCRdb lists only in-frame clones, some missing. The sample includes over 150,000 clones, over 75% of them seen just once. The V and J genes are TRBV29-1 and TRBJ2-7; D is ambiguous. The material sequenced was PBMCs. The TCR sequence derives from a woman aged 25 to 39 in good health and CMV-seronegative. CDR3 in DNA: TGCAGCGTTGTATATTCTCCGGCCTACGAGCAGTACTTC. It translates to CSVVYSPAYEQYF.